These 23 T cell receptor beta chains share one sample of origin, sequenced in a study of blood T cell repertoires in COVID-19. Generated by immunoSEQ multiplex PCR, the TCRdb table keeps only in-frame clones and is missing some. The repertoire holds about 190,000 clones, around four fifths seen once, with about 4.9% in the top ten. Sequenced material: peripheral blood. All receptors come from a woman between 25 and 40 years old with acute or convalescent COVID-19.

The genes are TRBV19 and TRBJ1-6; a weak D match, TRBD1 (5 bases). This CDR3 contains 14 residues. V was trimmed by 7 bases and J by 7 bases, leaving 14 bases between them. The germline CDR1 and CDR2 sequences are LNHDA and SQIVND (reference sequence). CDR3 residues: CASTHTGANSPLHF. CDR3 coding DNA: TGTGCCAGTACTCACACTGGGGCAAATTCACCCCTCCACTTT.

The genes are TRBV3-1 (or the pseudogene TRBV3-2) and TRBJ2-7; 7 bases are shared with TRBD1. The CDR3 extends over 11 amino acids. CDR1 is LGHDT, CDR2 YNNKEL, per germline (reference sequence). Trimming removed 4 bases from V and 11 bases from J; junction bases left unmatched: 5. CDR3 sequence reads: CASSRQDRKYF. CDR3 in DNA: TGTGCCAGCAGCCGACAGGACAGGAAGTACTTC.

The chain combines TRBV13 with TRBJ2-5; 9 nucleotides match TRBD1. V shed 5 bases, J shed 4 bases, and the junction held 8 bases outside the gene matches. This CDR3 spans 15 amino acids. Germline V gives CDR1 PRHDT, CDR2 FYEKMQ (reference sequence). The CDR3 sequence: CASSDSRQGGETQYF. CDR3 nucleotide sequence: TGTGCCAGCAGCGATAGCCGACAGGGGGGAGAGACCCAGTACTTC.

The DNA of the CDR3 is TGTGCCACCAGTGATGTACAGGGGAATGGTCAGCCCCAGCATTTT. It specifies CATSDVQGNGQPQHF. The J gene is TRBJ1-5, the V gene TRBV24-1, with TRBD1 matching 7 bases. Germline CDR1 is KGHDR and CDR2 is SFDVKD. After removal of 3 bases from V and 6 bases from J, the junction contained 7 bases not matched to a gene. This CDR3 comprises 15 residues.

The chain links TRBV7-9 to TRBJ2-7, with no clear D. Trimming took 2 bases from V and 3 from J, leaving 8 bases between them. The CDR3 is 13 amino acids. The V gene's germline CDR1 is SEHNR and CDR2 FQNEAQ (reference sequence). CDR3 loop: CASSLTDYYEQYF. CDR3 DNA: TGTGCCAGCAGCTTAACAGATTACTACGAGCAGTACTTC. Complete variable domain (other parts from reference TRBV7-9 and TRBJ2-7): DTGVSQNPRHKITKRGQNVTFRCDPISEHNRLYWYRQTLGQGPEFLTYFQNEAQLEKSRLLSDRFSAERPKGSFSTLEIQRTEQGDSAMYLCASSLTDYYEQYFGPGTRLTVT.

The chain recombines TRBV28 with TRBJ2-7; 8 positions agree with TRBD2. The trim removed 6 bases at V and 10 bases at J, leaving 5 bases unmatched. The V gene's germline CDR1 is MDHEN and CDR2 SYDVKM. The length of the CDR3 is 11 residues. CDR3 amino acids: CASSQAGVQYF. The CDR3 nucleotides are TGTGCCAGCAGCCAAGCGGGGGTCCAGTACTTC.

The CDR3 region has the DNA TGTGCCACCAGCAGAGGTAGACTCTACGAGCAGTACTTC. It yields the protein CATSRGRLYEQYF. This chain connects TRBV15 to TRBJ2-7, with D uncertain. In germline, CDR1 is LNHNV, CDR2 YYDKDF (reference sequence). Trimming cost V 1 base and J 3 bases, with 7 bases left between them. This CDR3 is built from 13 residues.

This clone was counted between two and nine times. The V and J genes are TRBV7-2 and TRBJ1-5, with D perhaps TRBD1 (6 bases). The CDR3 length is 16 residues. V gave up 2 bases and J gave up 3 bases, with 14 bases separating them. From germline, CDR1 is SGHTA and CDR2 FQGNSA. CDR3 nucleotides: TGTGCCAGCAGCTTATGGCGAGGGGACAACAATCAGCCCCAGCATTTT. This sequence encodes CASSLWRGDNNQPQHF.

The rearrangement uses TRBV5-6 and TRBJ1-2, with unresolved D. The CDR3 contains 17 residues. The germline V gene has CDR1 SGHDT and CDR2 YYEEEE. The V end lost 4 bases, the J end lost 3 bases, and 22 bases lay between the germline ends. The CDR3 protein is CASSPPTRLWSDYGYTF. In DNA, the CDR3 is TGTGCCAGCAGCCCACCAACAAGACTATGGTCGGACTATGGCTACACCTTC.

CDR3 protein: CASSPGLAGGREQFF. The CDR3 nucleotides read TGTGCCAGCAGTCCGGGACTAGCGGGAGGACGAGAGCAGTTCTTC. This chain links TRBV2 with TRBJ2-1; TRBD2 agrees at 15 bases. The J segment lost 10 bases and the V segment lost 5 bases, leaving 6 bases of the junction unmatched. This CDR3 contains 15 residues. CDR1 is SNHLY, CDR2 FYNNEI, per germline.

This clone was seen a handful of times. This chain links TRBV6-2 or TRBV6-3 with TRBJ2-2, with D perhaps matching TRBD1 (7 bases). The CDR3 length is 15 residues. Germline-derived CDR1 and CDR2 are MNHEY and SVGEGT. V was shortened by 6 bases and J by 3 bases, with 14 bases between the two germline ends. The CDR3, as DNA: TGTGCCAGCAGCAAAGACAGGGAGGACACCGGGGAGCTGTTTTTT. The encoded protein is CASSKDREDTGELFF.

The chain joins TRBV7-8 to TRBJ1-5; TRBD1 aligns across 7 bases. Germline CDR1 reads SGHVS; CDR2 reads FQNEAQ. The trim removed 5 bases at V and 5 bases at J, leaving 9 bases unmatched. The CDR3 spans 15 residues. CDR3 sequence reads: CASSIMRTGDQPQHF. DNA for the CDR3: TGTGCCAGCAGCATTATGCGGACAGGTGATCAGCCCCAGCATTTT.

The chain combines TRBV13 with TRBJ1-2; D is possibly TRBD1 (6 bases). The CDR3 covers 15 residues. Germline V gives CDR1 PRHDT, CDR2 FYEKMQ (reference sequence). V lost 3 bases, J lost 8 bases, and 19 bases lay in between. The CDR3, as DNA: TGTGCCAGCAGCTTCGCAGCCCAGGGGTTCGGCGGCTACACCTTC. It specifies CASSFAAQGFGGYTF. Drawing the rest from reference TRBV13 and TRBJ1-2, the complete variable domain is AAGVIQSPRHLIKEKRETATLKCYPIPRHDTVYWYQQGPGQDPQFLISFYEKMQSDKGSIPDRFSAQQFSDYHSELNMSSLELGDSALYFCASSFAAQGFGGYTFGSGTRLTVV.

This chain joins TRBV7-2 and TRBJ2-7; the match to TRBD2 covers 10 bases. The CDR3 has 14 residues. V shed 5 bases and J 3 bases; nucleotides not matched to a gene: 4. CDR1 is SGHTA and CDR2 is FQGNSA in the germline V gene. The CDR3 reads CASSEVAGGYEQYF. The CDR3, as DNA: TGTGCCAGCAGCGAGGTAGCGGGGGGCTACGAGCAGTACTTC.

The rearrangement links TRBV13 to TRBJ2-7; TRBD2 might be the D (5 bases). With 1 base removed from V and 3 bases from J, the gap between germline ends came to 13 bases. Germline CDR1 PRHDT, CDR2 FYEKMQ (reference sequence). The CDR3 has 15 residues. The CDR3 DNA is TGTGCCAGCAGCTTAGTTAGCTCAACTAGCTACGAGCAGTACTTC. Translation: CASSLVSSTSYEQYF.

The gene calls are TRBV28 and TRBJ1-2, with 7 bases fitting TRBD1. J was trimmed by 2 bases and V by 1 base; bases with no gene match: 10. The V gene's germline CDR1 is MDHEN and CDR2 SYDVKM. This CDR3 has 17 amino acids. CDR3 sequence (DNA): TGTGCCAGCAGTTTATATGGCAGGGGGAGCCCCAACTATGGCTACACCTTC. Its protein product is CASSLYGRGSPNYGYTF.

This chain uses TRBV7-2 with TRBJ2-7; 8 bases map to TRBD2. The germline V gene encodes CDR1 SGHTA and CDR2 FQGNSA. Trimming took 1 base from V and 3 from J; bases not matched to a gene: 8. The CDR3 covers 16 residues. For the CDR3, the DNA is TGTGCCAGCAGCTTAGATAGGTCTAGCGGGTTCTACGAGCAGTACTTC. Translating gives CASSLDRSSGFYEQYF.

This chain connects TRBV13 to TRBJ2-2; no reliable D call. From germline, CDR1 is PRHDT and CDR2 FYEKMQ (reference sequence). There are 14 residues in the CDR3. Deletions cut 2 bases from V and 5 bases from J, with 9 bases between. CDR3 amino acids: CASSLPDTTGELFF. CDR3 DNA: TGTGCCAGCAGCTTACCAGATACAACCGGGGAGCTGTTTTTT.

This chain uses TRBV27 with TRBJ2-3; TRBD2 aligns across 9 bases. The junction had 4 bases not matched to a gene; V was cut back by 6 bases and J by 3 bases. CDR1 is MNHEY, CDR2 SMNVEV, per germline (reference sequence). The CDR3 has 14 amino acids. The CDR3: CASRAGGGTDTQYF. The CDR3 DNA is TGTGCCAGCAGGGCGGGAGGGGGTACAGATACGCAGTATTTT.

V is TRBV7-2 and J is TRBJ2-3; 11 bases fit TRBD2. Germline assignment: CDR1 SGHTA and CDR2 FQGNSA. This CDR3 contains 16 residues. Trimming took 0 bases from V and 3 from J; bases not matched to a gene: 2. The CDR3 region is CASSLASGGDTDTQYF. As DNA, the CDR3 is TGTGCCAGCAGCTTAGCTAGCGGGGGGGATACAGATACGCAGTATTTT.

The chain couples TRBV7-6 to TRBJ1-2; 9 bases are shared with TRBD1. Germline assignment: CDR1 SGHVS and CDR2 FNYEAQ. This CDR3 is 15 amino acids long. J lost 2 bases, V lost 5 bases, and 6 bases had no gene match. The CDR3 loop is CASSMGQGENYGYTF. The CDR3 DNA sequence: TGTGCCAGCAGCATGGGACAGGGCGAAAACTATGGCTACACCTTC.

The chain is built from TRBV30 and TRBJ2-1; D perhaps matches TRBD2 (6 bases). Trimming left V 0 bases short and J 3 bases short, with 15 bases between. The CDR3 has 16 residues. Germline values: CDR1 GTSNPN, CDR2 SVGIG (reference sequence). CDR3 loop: CAWSVRGRERYNEQFF. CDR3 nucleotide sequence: TGTGCCTGGAGTGTACGAGGGCGGGAACGCTACAATGAGCAGTTCTTC. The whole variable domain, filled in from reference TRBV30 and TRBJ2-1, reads SQTIHQWPATLVQPVGSPLSLECTVEGTSNPNLYWYRQAAGRGLQLLFYSVGIGQISSEVPQNLSASRPQDRQFILSSKKLLLSDSGFYLCAWSVRGRERYNEQFFGPGTRLTVL.

The CDR3 loop is CSATDTGTSGRVVQYF. The CDR3 coding sequence is TGCAGTGCTACTGATACCGGGACTAGCGGGAGGGTGGTTCAGTACTTC. The genes are TRBV20-1 and TRBJ2-4; 16 bases align to TRBD2. Trimming took 4 bases from V and 11 from J; bases not matched to a gene: 11. Germline V lookup: CDR1 DFQATT, CDR2 SNEGSKA (reference sequence). The CDR3 runs 16 residues.